Listed here is a single T cell receptor beta chain. V gave up 5 bases and J gave up 0 bases, with 14 bases separating them. CDR3 length: 15 residues. Germline V gene sequence: CDR1 MNHNS, CDR2 SASEGT. The sample is drawn from a study of T cells in localized non-small cell lung cancer. Profiling relied on immunoSEQ multiplex PCR, and the TCRdb table lists in-frame clones only, not all of them. This table has 75,000 to 95,000 clones, roughly 87% appearing once. This specimen was peripheral blood, taken before any cancer treatment. This TCR was sampled from a man between 40 and 70 years old with stage I squamous cell lung carcinoma. The chain has TRBV6-1 and TRBJ2-7; D is perhaps TRBD1 or TRBD2 (5 bases each). Written as DNA, the CDR3 is TGTGCCAGCAGTCCTAGGGACGGACCCTCCTACGAGCAGTACTTC. Protein: CASSPRDGPSYEQYF.